The rows below give T cell receptor beta chains drawn from one sample of a study of metastatic and nonmetastatic thyroid tumors. TCRdb re-analyzed the PCR reads using MiXCR. This table holds about 33,000 clones, roughly 19% found once. The sequenced sample was blood. All receptors derive from a male donor with papillary thyroid cancer or a benign thyroid nodule (not recorded which). Some clones in this sample may be carry-over from other donors' samples. The CDR3 runs from the conserved cysteine through the conserved F or W. The D gene is left open where the match is weak. Expanded clones get a size class; other rows say once, few or many, or leave the size out.

abundance,v_gene,j_gene,d_gene,CDR3aa,CDR3nt
many,TRBV18,TRBJ1-2,TRBD1,CASSQTGDGYTF,TGTGCCAGCTCACAGACAGGGGATGGCTACACCTTC
-,TRBV7-6,TRBJ2-1,-,CASSLDPSSGNEQFF,TGTGCCAGCAGCTTAGATCCTTCCTCTGGGAATGAGCAGTTCTTC
medium-sized,TRBV28,TRBJ1-2,TRBD1,CASSSGGQGYTF,TGTGCCAGCAGCTCAGGGGGGCAGGGGTACACCTTC
many,TRBV29-1,TRBJ2-1,TRBD2,CSVREGLEPFF,TGCAGCGTCAGAGAGGGACTAGAGCCGTTCTTC
many,TRBV28,TRBJ2-7,-,CASSLVVVKYF,TGTGCCAGCAGTTTAGTGGTCGTGAAGTACTTC
few,TRBV12-3/TRBV12-4,TRBJ2-3,TRBD2,CASSLGFAGGTDTQYF,TGTGCCAGCAGTTTAGGGTTCGCGGGGGGCACAGATACGCAGTATTTT
many,TRBV30,TRBJ1-5,-,CAWSVQGGSNQPQHF,TGTGCCTGGAGTGTTCAGGGTGGTAGCAATCAGCCCCAGCATTTT
many,TRBV7-2,TRBJ1-2,TRBD1,CASSPQTGYGYGYTF,TGTGCCAGCAGCCCGCAGACAGGGTATGGGTATGGCTACACCTTC
-,TRBV18,TRBJ2-3,TRBD2,CASSPGLGGDTQYF,TGTGCCAGCTCACCCGGACTAGGAGGAGATACGCAGTATTTT
-,TRBV6-2/TRBV6-3,TRBJ1-1,-,CASIYFVANSKVAFF,TGTGCCAGCATTTACTTCGTCGCGAACTCTAAGGTAGCTTTCTTT
many,TRBV7-9,TRBJ2-7,TRBD1,CASSSSGQIYEQYF,TGTGCCAGCAGCAGCTCGGGACAGATCTACGAGCAGTACTTC
many,TRBV27,TRBJ2-7,-,CASSYQGIHEQYF,TGTGCCAGCAGTTATCAGGGGATCCACGAGCAGTACTTC
many,TRBV5-1,TRBJ2-7,TRBD2,CASMGGDSSGGHYEQYF,TGCGCCAGCATGGGCGGAGACTCTAGCGGGGGACATTACGAGCAGTACTTC
-,TRBV12-3/TRBV12-4,TRBJ1-2,TRBD1,CASSLFDRGLGYTF,TGTGCCAGCAGTTTATTCGACAGGGGGCTAGGCTACACCTTC
many,TRBV3-1,TRBJ2-7,-,CASSPRPGQSYEQYF,TGTGCCAGCAGCCCTAGGCCGGGGCAGTCCTACGAGCAGTACTTC
medium-sized,TRBV6-1,TRBJ1-6,-,CAAGRPPLHF,TGTGCTGCGGGGCGGCCACCCCTCCACTTT
many,TRBV24-1,TRBJ2-1,TRBD2,CATSSGAVAGGWSYNEQFF,TGTGCCACCAGTTCCGGGGCGGTAGCGGGAGGTTGGTCCTACAATGAGCAGTTCTTC
few,TRBV6-1,TRBJ1-1,-,CASSSGGQRNTEAFF,TGTGCCAGCAGCTCGGGGGGGCAGAGGAACACTGAAGCTTTCTTT
-,TRBV6-5,TRBJ1-5,TRBD1,CASSWGTGDRPQHF,TGTGCCAGCAGTTGGGGTACAGGGGACCGGCCCCAGCATTTT
-,TRBV7-2,TRBJ1-6,-,CASSLARDNSPLHF,TGTGCCAGCAGCTTAGCCAGGGATAATTCACCCCTCCACTTT
many,TRBV20-1,TRBJ2-2,TRBD2,CSARGREAGELFF,TGCAGTGCTAGAGGGCGGGAGGCCGGGGAGCTGTTTTTT
-,TRBV4-1,TRBJ1-6,-,CAISQVPPGNSPLHF,TGCGCCATCAGCCAAGTCCCGCCTGGGAATTCACCCCTCCACTTT
-,TRBV20-1,TRBJ2-3,-,CSARDLRPTDTQYF,TGCAGTGCTAGAGATCTAAGGCCCACAGATACGCAGTATTTT
many,TRBV5-4,TRBJ1-1,-,CASRVRGNTEAFF,TGTGCCAGCAGGGTGCGGGGGAACACTGAAGCTTTCTTT
-,TRBV20-1,TRBJ2-6,TRBD1,CSAKARDRGAFGANVLTF,TGCAGTGCTAAAGCCCGGGACAGGGGAGCTTTTGGGGCCAACGTCCTGACTTTC
-,TRBV6-6,TRBJ2-1,TRBD1,CASNTQGGGSGDEQFF,TGTGCCAGCAACACACAGGGGGGAGGCTCTGGGGATGAGCAGTTCTTC
-,TRBV9,TRBJ2-7,TRBD1,CASSVAGTGGNEQYF,TGTGCCAGCAGCGTAGCTGGAACAGGGGGCAACGAGCAGTACTTC
many,TRBV2,TRBJ1-2,TRBD1,CASSEEQGNYGYTF,TGTGCCAGCAGTGAAGAACAGGGGAACTATGGCTACACCTTC
-,TRBV6-1,TRBJ2-5,TRBD2,CASSGLAGGEETQYF,TGTGCCAGCAGCGGACTAGCGGGAGGAGAGGAGACCCAGTACTTC
few,TRBV6-1,TRBJ1-4,TRBD1,CASSPGTGWEKLFF,TGTGCCAGCAGCCCCGGGACAGGGTGGGAAAAACTGTTTTTT
many,TRBV11-1,TRBJ1-2,-,CASSPALGTANYGYTF,TGTGCCAGCAGCCCGGCCTTGGGGACCGCTAACTATGGCTACACCTTC
many,TRBV10-2,TRBJ2-5,TRBD2,CASSDDQAGKQETQYF,TGCGCCAGCAGTGATGATCAAGCGGGGAAACAAGAGACCCAGTACTTC
many,TRBV20-1,TRBJ2-7,-,CSARDSQKYEQYF,TGCAGTGCTAGAGACAGCCAAAAATACGAGCAGTACTTC
many,TRBV25-1,TRBJ1-4,TRBD1,CASSERGTGGNEKLFF,TGTGCCAGCAGTGAAAGAGGGACAGGGGGTAATGAAAAACTGTTTTTT
few,TRBV12-5,TRBJ2-1,TRBD2,CASGFGLAGGPGEQFF,TGTGCTAGTGGTTTCGGATTAGCGGGAGGGCCAGGTGAGCAGTTCTTC
many,TRBV3-1,TRBJ1-5,-,CASSLSNQPQHF,TGTGCCAGCAGCCTTAGCAATCAGCCCCAGCATTTT
medium-sized,TRBV24-1,TRBJ1-5,TRBD1,CATSDFKDRDNQPQHF,TGTGCCACCAGTGATTTCAAGGACAGGGACAATCAGCCCCAGCATTTT
many,TRBV18,TRBJ2-3,-,CASSTVTGYTDTQYF,TGTGCCAGCTCGACTGTAACAGGGTACACAGATACGCAGTATTTT
many,TRBV5-6,TRBJ2-6,-,CASSLISASGANVLTF,TGTGCCAGCAGCTTGATCTCCGCGTCTGGGGCCAACGTCCTGACTTTC
many,TRBV11-1,TRBJ1-1,TRBD1,CASSQNRGDTEAFF,TGTGCCAGCAGCCAAAACAGGGGGGACACTGAAGCTTTCTTT
-,TRBV6-1,TRBJ2-7,TRBD2,CASSRLGTSGRAHEQYF,TGTGCCAGCAGTCGCCTAGGGACTAGCGGGAGGGCTCACGAGCAGTACTTC